These T cell receptor beta chains were read from a single sample in a study of blood T cells in healthy people across ages. MiXCR, applied by TCRdb to the 5' RACE reads, yields one record per CDR3 protein. The data show 500,000 to 700,000 distinct CDR3 sequences, 25% to 35% seen once. The sample consisted of blood. The receptors come from an elderly woman in good health. The CDR3 runs from the conserved cysteine through the conserved F or W. A D gene is named only where the DNA matches it firmly. Where a row states a size, it is once, few, many or the class of an expanded clone; other rows omit it.

DNA	CDR3	V	J	D	size
TGCGCCAGCAGCCAGAACGTACCGGGACAGGATCCCTACGAGCAGTACTTC	CASSQNVPGQDPYEQYF	TRBV4-1	TRBJ2-7	TRBD1	few
TGTGCCAGCAGCCTGGGGACGGGACAGGCATTTAGTCAGCCCCAGCATTTT	CASSLGTGQAFSQPQHF	TRBV5-6	TRBJ1-5	TRBD1	many
TGTGCCAGCAGCGCTGTGGTAGGGTCCGGGGAGCTGTTTTTT	CASSAVVGSGELFF	TRBV9	TRBJ2-2	NA	once
TGTGCCAGCAGCTTGGGGGACAGGCTGTCCTATGGCTACACCTTC	CASSLGDRLSYGYTF	TRBV5-6	TRBJ1-2	TRBD1	many
TGTGCCAGCATCCTCCAAGGGCGGGCCATTGAGCAGTTCTTC	CASILQGRAIEQFF	TRBV2	TRBJ2-1	NA	many
TGTGCCAGTCAGGGGGCGTGGACCTTC	CASQGAWTF	TRBV6-1	TRBJ1-2	TRBD1	NA
TGTGCCAGCAGCTTAGAGGGGTGGGGGGCAGCCAATTCACCCCTCCACTTT	CASSLEGWGAANSPLHF	TRBV7-2	TRBJ1-6	NA	few
TGTGCCTGGAGTGTCTTTATAGGACAGTACACCTTC	CAWSVFIGQYTF	TRBV30	TRBJ1-2	NA	many
TGTGCAACCAGCCGGGTACAGAACACTGAAGCTTTCTTT	CATSRVQNTEAFF	TRBV27	TRBJ1-1	NA	once
TGTGCCAGCAGTTTGAGGGTAAAGGCGTACGAGCAGTACTTC	CASSLRVKAYEQYF	TRBV11-2	TRBJ2-7	NA	many
TGCAGTGCTTCAACAGGGGGCAATGAGCAGTTCTTC	CSASTGGNEQFF	TRBV20-1	TRBJ2-1	TRBD1	NA
TGTGCCAGCAGCTCCCATGGGGGGGGGGCCGTTGAGCAGTACTTC	CASSSHGGGAVEQYF	TRBV9	TRBJ2-7	NA	few
TGCAGTGCTAGTGAGGAAGGGGACCTCAATCAGCCCCAGCATTTT	CSASEEGDLNQPQHF	TRBV20-1	TRBJ1-5	NA	NA
TGTGCCAGCAGTCGATCGGGACTAAGAGACAATGAGCAGTTCTTC	CASSRSGLRDNEQFF	TRBV12-3/TRBV12-4	TRBJ2-1	TRBD2	NA
TGTGCCAGCAGCGTAGCTGAGGGGGCTTATGGCTACACCTTC	CASSVAEGAYGYTF	TRBV9	TRBJ1-2	TRBD1	few
TGCAGTGCCTCCGGGCCGGACTCCTACGAGCAGTACTTC	CSASGPDSYEQYF	TRBV20-1	TRBJ2-7	NA	NA
TGTGCCATCAGTGGGGACAGGGTACAGGCGAACTATGGCTACACCTTC	CAISGDRVQANYGYTF	TRBV10-3	TRBJ1-2	TRBD1	NA
TGCAGTGCTAGCAGTATTAGCAATCAGCCCCAGCATTTT	CSASSISNQPQHF	TRBV20-1	TRBJ1-5	NA	many
TGTGCCAGCAGCCAAAACGGGGAAGCAGGAGAGACCCAGTACTTC	CASSQNGEAGETQYF	TRBV4-2	TRBJ2-5	NA	many
TGTGCCAGTAGTTCCAGATTTCAAGAGACCCAGTACTTC	CASSSRFQETQYF	TRBV19	TRBJ2-5	NA	few
TGTGCCACCAGCAGAGTCGGGACAGGGGACAATGAGCAGTTCTTC	CATSRVGTGDNEQFF	TRBV15	TRBJ2-1	TRBD1	many
TGTGCCAGCAGCCCCAGGGGGACAGGGTATTCACCCCTCCACTTT	CASSPRGTGYSPLHF	TRBV4-2	TRBJ1-6	TRBD1	NA